This T cell receptor beta chain was found in a study of CD8+CD57+ T cells in acquired aplastic anemia. The overall study: Each DNA sample taken from sorted CD4+ and CD8+ cells came to about 3.4 ug on average. Study observations and caveats: Researchers report that 25 to 30 CD8+ CDR3 sequences appeared in both patients and controls. CD8+ Simpson's diversity showed no significant patient-control difference.

Genomic DNA, serving as template, underwent TCR beta VDJ and CDR3 profiling. One entry per CDR3 protein results from TCRdb running MiXCR on the reads. The table lists about 98,000 distinct CDR3 sequences, 55% to 70% of them singletons. Selection for sequencing was limited to patients who had shown CD8+CD57+ cell expansion by flow cytometry. Notes on this clonotype: Its matching antigen is unknown. With a much larger clone just one base away, this may be a read error.

This CDR3 contains 13 residues. Germline-derived CDR1 and CDR2 are MNHNS and SASEGT. The V gene lost 8 bases and the J gene lost 8 bases, with 15 bases spanning the gap. The sequenced sample consisted of sorted CD4+, CD8+, or CD8+CD57+ T cells (not recorded which) from PBMCs. The chain carries TRBV6-1 and TRBJ1-4; D is unresolved. The receptor was derived from a human donor with aplastic anemia. CDR3: CASGAAEPEKLFF. The CDR3 coding sequence is TGTGCCAGCGGTGCTGCCGAACCCGAAAAACTGTTTTTT.